These 32 T cell receptor beta chains were all obtained from the same sample, sequenced in a study of spatial heterogeneity in lung cancer. Time point in this sample: sample taken at primary tumor resection. No antigen has been assigned to these receptors. Study results and limitations: Mutation counts in tumors were tracked by counts of expanded intratumoral alpha and beta TCRs.

One entry per CDR3 protein, called by TCRdb with MiXCR from the 5' RACE reads. The data contain a few thousand distinct CDR3 sequences, around 7% of them singletons. This material consisted of lung tumor tissue, taken at surgery. The receptors stem from a female donor with early-stage non-small cell lung cancer.

In its sample, this clonotype ranks as medium-sized. The V and J genes are TRBV2 and TRBJ2-5; D is unresolved. The CDR3 spans 11 residues. Germline CDR1 is SNHLY and CDR2 is FYNNEI. V lost 9 bases and J 1 base, leaving 6 bases between the germline ends. CDR3 in amino acids: CASTPQETQYF. The CDR3 DNA follows: TGTGCCAGTACACCCCAAGAGACCCAGTACTTC. Supplemented by reference TRBV2 and TRBJ2-5, the full variable domain reads EPEVTQTPSHQVTQMGQEVILRCVPISNHLYFYWYRQILGQKVEFLVSFYNNEISEKSEIFDDQFSVERPDGSNFTLKIRSTKLEDSAMYFCASTPQETQYFGPGTRLLVL.

By share of the sample, this clonotype is medium-sized. J is TRBJ1-6 and V is TRBV6-2 or TRBV6-3, with TRBD1 matching over 7 bases. Per germline, CDR1 MNHEY and CDR2 SVGEGT. The CDR3 is 14 residues long. The trim removed 6 bases at V and 9 bases at J, leaving 8 bases unmatched. The CDR3 here is CASSPRQGSSPLHF. CDR3 bases: TGTGCCAGCAGCCCTAGACAGGGTAGTTCACCCCTCCACTTT.

Ten or more counts support this clonotype. The J gene is TRBJ1-2, the V gene TRBV6-6, with D possibly TRBD1 on 5 matching bases. Germline V gene sequence: CDR1 MNHNY, CDR2 SVGAGI (reference sequence). With 6 bases removed from V and 0 bases from J, the gap between germline ends came to 20 bases. CDR3 length: 17 residues. The CDR3 here is CASRGLGVQKANYGYTF. The CDR3 DNA follows: TGTGCCAGCAGGGGGCTTGGGGTTCAGAAGGCTAACTATGGCTACACCTTC.

This clonotype was found many times. The V gene is TRBV20-1, the J gene TRBJ2-7; 9 nucleotides align to TRBD2. V trimming: 3 bases; J trimming: 4 bases; junction bases outside the gene matches: 10. Germline assignment: CDR1 DFQATT and CDR2 SNEGSKA (reference sequence). This CDR3 spans 15 amino acids. The CDR3 spells CSARGVAGAIYEQYF. The CDR3, as DNA: TGCAGTGCTAGGGGGGTAGCGGGAGCGATTTACGAGCAGTACTTC.

By share, this clonotype counts as medium-sized. The chain is built from TRBV20-1 and TRBJ1-2; D is possibly TRBD1 (5 bases). Between the trimmed V and J ends, which lost 3 bases and 8 bases, there was a span of 7 bases. Germline values: CDR1 DFQATT, CDR2 SNEGSKA (reference sequence). The CDR3 runs to 10 residues. CDR3 loop: CSARGEGYTF. CDR3 nucleotide sequence: TGCAGTGCTAGGGGGGAGGGCTACACCTTC.

This clonotype was seen many times. This rearrangement joins TRBV28 to TRBJ1-5; D is possibly TRBD1 (6 bases). V was clipped by 1 base and J by 2 bases, with 6 bases between them. Germline V gene data show CDR1 as MDHEN and CDR2 as SYDVKM. The CDR3 is 14 amino acids. The CDR3 here is CASSLYRGNQPQHF. The CDR3 bases are TGTGCCAGCAGTTTATACAGGGGCAATCAGCCCCAGCATTTT.

The V call is TRBV5-1, the J call TRBJ2-3, with a weak D call TRBD1 (5 bases). This CDR3 is 16 amino acids long. Per the germline V gene, CDR1 is SGHRS and CDR2 is YFSETQ. The DNA for the CDR3 is TGCGTAAGCAGCTTGGAAGGGGCCTCTTACACAGATACGCAGTATTTT. It encodes CVSSLEGASYTDTQYF. The variable domain in full, completed from reference TRBV5-1 and TRBJ2-3, reads KAGVTQTPRYLIKTRGQQVTLSCSPISGHRSVSWYQQTPGQGLQFLFEYFSETQRNKGNFPGRFSGRQFSNSRSEMNVSTLELGDSALYLCVSSLEGASYTDTQYFGPGTRLTVL.

This chain joins TRBV2 and TRBJ2-3, with D perhaps TRBD1 (6 bases). Germline V gene lookup returns CDR1 SNHLY and CDR2 FYNNEI. Trimming removed 1 base at V and 0 bases at J, with 8 bases between. This CDR3 is built from 15 residues. CDR3 nucleotide sequence: TGTGCCAGCAGTGAAGACAGGGCGAGCACAGATACGCAGTATTTT. It translates to CASSEDRASTDTQYF.

This clonotype occurred many times. V gene TRBV20-1 combines with J gene TRBJ2-7; D uncertain. Per the germline V gene, CDR1 is DFQATT and CDR2 is SNEGSKA (reference sequence). CDR3 length: 12 residues. Trimming left V 6 bases short and J 6 bases short, with 15 bases between. The CDR3 sequence is CSAGSRNAEQYF. The CDR3, as DNA: TGCAGTGCCGGATCTCGAAACGCCGAGCAGTACTTC.

This clonotype is categorized as medium-sized (0.01 to 0.1%). The chain joins TRBV20-1 to TRBJ2-1; 13 bases are a match to TRBD2. The ends lost 6 bases at V and 8 bases at J; junction bases unmatched: 10. The germline V gene encodes CDR1 DFQATT and CDR2 SNEGSKA (reference sequence). There are 15 residues in the CDR3. The CDR3 here is CSATGTSGAGHEQFF. The CDR3 DNA reads TGCAGTGCAACCGGGACTAGCGGGGCGGGGCATGAGCAGTTCTTC.

In this sample, this clonotype turned up many times. The rearrangement links TRBV27 to TRBJ2-3; maybe TRBD1 (5 bases). The CDR3 covers 15 residues. V lost 3 bases to trimming and J lost 2 bases, with 12 bases between them. CDR1 is MNHEY and CDR2 is SMNVEV in the germline V gene (reference sequence). In nucleotides, the CDR3 is TGTGCCAGCAGTTTTGAGGTTGGGGCCACAGATACGCAGTATTTT. Its translation: CASSFEVGATDTQYF.

This clonotype has at least ten counts. V is TRBV21-1 and J is TRBJ1-5. TRBV21-1 is annotated as a pseudogene. There are 16 residues in the CDR3. The CDR3 DNA follows: TGTGCCAGCAGCGAACAGGGTCCTCGTGGCAATCAGCCCCAGCATTTT. Translated, it gives CASSEQGPRGNQPQHF.

This clonotype counts as medium-sized. This sequence joins TRBV4-3 and TRBJ2-5, with TRBD2 identical over 8 bases. V gave up 3 bases and J gave up 1 base; unmatched junction bases: 1. The CDR3 has 14 residues. Germline CDR1 is LGHNA and CDR2 is YSLEER. The CDR3 DNA is TGCGCCAGCAGCCAGGGACTAGGCCAAGAGACCCAGTACTTC. This gives the protein CASSQGLGQETQYF.

The table lists this clonotype with many counts. The CDR3 region is CASSLEGTFPYEQYF. The CDR3 DNA follows: TGTGCCAGCAGCTTAGAGGGGACTTTCCCCTACGAGCAGTACTTC. J is TRBJ2-7 and V is TRBV7-2, with a tentative D call TRBD2 (6 bases). Germline lookup yields CDR1 SGHTA and CDR2 FQGNSA. This CDR3 spans 15 amino acids. V lost 1 base, J lost 2 bases, and 12 bases lay in between.

By its share, this clonotype is medium-sized (0.01 to 0.1%). The chain has TRBV27 and TRBJ2-5, with 7 bases fitting TRBD2. The CDR3 loop spans 14 amino acids. V was pared by 8 bases and J by 5 bases, with 11 bases of the junction left unmatched. The V gene's germline CDR1 is MNHEY and CDR2 SMNVEV (reference sequence). In DNA, the CDR3 is TGTGCCAGCGGGGCCGGCGGGAGAGGGGAGACCCAGTACTTC. Translating gives CASGAGGRGETQYF.

This clonotype occurred many times. This sequence joins TRBV5-1 and TRBJ1-1; 7 bases align to TRBD1. CDR1 is SGHRS, CDR2 YFSETQ, per germline. V shed 1 base and J 10 bases; nucleotides not matched to a gene: 4. The CDR3 extends over 12 amino acids. CDR3 sequence (DNA): TGCGCCAGCAGCTTGATCAGGGGGATAGCTTTCTTT. As protein: CASSLIRGIAFF.

This clonotype is medium-sized by share. The V call is TRBV7-9, the J call TRBJ1-5; D is unresolved. The V and J ends lost 3 bases and 3 bases respectively, with 12 bases between them. Per the germline V gene, CDR1 is SEHNR and CDR2 is FQNEAQ (reference sequence). This CDR3 has 15 residues. The CDR3 nucleotides read TGTGCCAGCAGCTTTGGACCGCCGGACAATCAGCCCCAGCATTTT. Protein: CASSFGPPDNQPQHF.

This clonotype is medium-sized in the sample. This chain connects TRBV12-3 or TRBV12-4 to TRBJ2-7; 8 positions agree with TRBD2. The CDR3 runs to 16 residues. The V and J ends lost 0 bases and 2 bases, in that order; junction bases with no gene match: 6. The CDR3, as DNA: TGTGCCAGCAGTTTAGCGTCTGGCGGGGGGACCTACGAGCAGTACTTC. Translation gives CASSLASGGGTYEQYF.

This clonotype was observed at least ten times. The chain uses TRBV3-1 and TRBJ2-3; 11 positions agree with TRBD2. The CDR3 is 19 residues long. Germline V gene data show CDR1 as LGHDT and CDR2 as YNNKEL (reference sequence). V shed 3 bases and J 2 bases; nucleotides not matched to a gene: 13. CDR3 residues: CASSHVVRLAGYPTDTQYF. The CDR3 nucleotides read TGTGCCAGCAGCCATGTGGTGCGACTAGCGGGGTATCCCACAGATACGCAGTATTTT.

This clonotype was picked up many times. The rearrangement links TRBV10-3 to TRBJ1-2; weak D call: TRBD1 (6 bases). V was cut by 2 bases and J by 5 bases, with 12 bases left in between. The germline CDR1 and CDR2 sequences are ENHRY and SYGVKD. This CDR3 comprises 14 residues. The CDR3 region has the DNA TGTGCCATCAGTGAGAGACAGGAATTTTATGGCTACACCTTC. This gives the protein CAISERQEFYGYTF.

By share, this clonotype counts as medium-sized. The CDR3 sequence: CASSRSEATGYLANYGYTF. As DNA, the CDR3 is TGCGCCAGCAGCCGATCGGAGGCGACAGGGTATTTAGCTAACTATGGCTACACCTTC. The chain employs TRBV5-1 and TRBJ1-2, with 7 bases that match TRBD1. The CDR3 length is 19 residues. Per the germline V gene, CDR1 is SGHRS and CDR2 is YFSETQ. With 4 bases clipped from V and 0 bases from J, the junction kept 18 bases outside the gene matches.

This chain links TRBV10-3 with TRBJ2-3, with 10 bases lining up with TRBD2. CDR1 is ENHRY and CDR2 is SYGVKD in the germline V gene. This CDR3 is 16 amino acids long. The V and J ends lost 6 bases and 4 bases, in that order; junction bases with no gene match: 10. The CDR3 DNA reads TGTGCCATCAGCGCCCCGGCTAGCGGGAGCCCAGATACGCAGTATTTT. It encodes CAISAPASGSPDTQYF.

This clonotype is deemed medium-sized. The V gene is TRBV12-3 or TRBV12-4, the J gene TRBJ2-5, with TRBD1 as a possible D gene (6 bases). The CDR3 loop spans 14 amino acids. V lost 5 bases, J lost 2 bases, and 12 bases lay in between. The CDR3 reads CASSPWQGQETQYF. DNA of the CDR3: TGTGCCAGCAGTCCCTGGCAGGGGCAAGAGACCCAGTACTTC.

This clonotype is labeled as medium-sized. V is TRBV6-5 and J is TRBJ2-7; TRBD2 aligns across 12 bases. This CDR3 is built from 16 residues. The V gene end was trimmed by 4 bases and the J gene end by 3 bases; junction bases not matched to a gene: 7. Germline assignment: CDR1 MNHEY and CDR2 SVGAGI. As DNA, the CDR3 is TGTGCCAGCAGTTCCATAACTAGCGGGAGGCTCTACGAGCAGTACTTC. Amino acids: CASSSITSGRLYEQYF.

This clonotype is termed medium-sized. This chain links TRBV3-1 with TRBJ2-2; 7 bases match TRBD2. CDR1 LGHDT and CDR2 YNNKEL come from the germline V gene (reference sequence). J gave up 5 bases and V 1 base, and 1 base lay outside the gene matches. The CDR3 extends over 14 amino acids. The CDR3 protein is CASSQGAGTGELFF. The CDR3 coding sequence is TGTGCCAGCAGCCAAGGAGCGGGAACCGGGGAGCTGTTTTTT.

The sample holds many counts of this clonotype. This chain uses TRBV6-6 with TRBJ2-3; 7 nucleotides agree with TRBD2. The CDR3 has 18 amino acids. The V gene end was trimmed by 0 bases and the J gene end by 5 bases; junction bases not matched to a gene: 14. The germline gives CDR1 MNHNY, CDR2 SVGAGI (reference sequence). Here the CDR3 DNA reads TGTGCCAGCAGTTACTCGTTAGGCGGGAGAGTTTTTGAAGATACGCAGTATTTT. Protein: CASSYSLGGRVFEDTQYF.

This clonotype was recorded at least ten times. This chain uses TRBV5-1 with TRBJ2-3; tentatively, D is TRBD1 (6 bases). Trimming removed 4 bases from V and 8 bases from J, with 11 bases in between. Germline CDR1 is SGHRS and CDR2 is YFSETQ. The CDR3 extends over 12 amino acids. DNA of the CDR3: TGCGCCAGCAGCGGTACAGGGACTACGCAGTATTTT. Its translation is CASSGTGTTQYF.

By proportion, this clonotype is medium-sized. The chain is built from TRBV15 and TRBJ2-5; D call uncertain. The germline V gene has CDR1 LNHNV and CDR2 YYDKDF (reference sequence). V dropped 0 bases and J dropped 3 bases, with 14 bases sitting between them. CDR3 length equals 16 residues. For the CDR3, the DNA is TGTGCCACCAGCAGAGATGGCGGACGCCGCGAAGAGACCCAGTACTTC. Encoded protein: CATSRDGGRREETQYF.

This clonotype is termed medium-sized. This chain links TRBV7-3 with TRBJ2-2; a weak D match, TRBD2 (6 bases). Germline CDR1 and CDR2: SGHTA and FQGTGA. The V end lost 0 bases, the J end lost 6 bases, and 11 bases lay between the germline ends. The CDR3 has 15 amino acids. CDR3 nucleotides: TGTGCCAGCAGCTTAACCTCGTCGGGAGCCGGGGAGCTGTTTTTT. Its protein is CASSLTSSGAGELFF.

The sample holds many counts of this clonotype. The chain carries TRBV10-3 and TRBJ2-3; no clear D gene. This CDR3 has 13 amino acids. V lost 4 bases and J lost 6, with 11 bases in between. Germline V gene lookup returns CDR1 ENHRY and CDR2 SYGVKD. CDR3 sequence (DNA): TGTGCCATCAGTGCCCCCGGGTCCGATACGCAGTATTTT. Translated: CAISAPGSDTQYF.

In its sample, this clonotype ranks as medium-sized. The V gene is TRBV29-1, the J gene TRBJ2-3; D remains ambiguous. Trimming stripped 2 bases from V and 2 bases from J, with 23 bases between. The CDR3 has 18 amino acids. The germline V gene has CDR1 SQVTM and CDR2 ANQGSEA. The CDR3 spells CSVEPPKKPQRNTDTQYF. The CDR3 DNA sequence: TGCAGCGTTGAACCCCCAAAAAAACCCCAGAGGAACACAGATACGCAGTATTTT.

This clonotype has at least ten counts. The chain carries TRBV6-2 or TRBV6-3 and TRBJ2-7, with D unclear. Germline V CDR1 and CDR2: MNHEY, SVGEGT. The CDR3 contains 15 residues. The V and J ends lost 0 bases and 0 bases respectively, with 9 bases between them. Here the CDR3 reads CASSYSTPSSYEQYF. Written as DNA, the CDR3 is TGTGCCAGCAGTTACTCGACCCCGAGCTCCTACGAGCAGTACTTC.